The present T cell receptor (beta chain) was sequenced within a study of T cells in Graves' hyperthyroidism and ophthalmopathy. Overall study findings and caveats: Most thyroid clonotypes expanded above 0.001 were also detected in blood.

The study left out patients who had uncontrolled infection, other autoimmune disease, pregnancy or lactation. Amplification yielded TCR beta CDR3 regions, with RNA transcripts as the source. During a first-round RT-PCR of the TCR CDR3, the HTBI primer set was used. Each CDR3 protein gets one entry after TCRdb re-called the multiplex PCR reads with MiXCR. This table has more than 500,000 distinct CDR3 sequences, about 43% appearing once. The V gene lost 2 bases and the J gene lost 2 bases, with 6 bases spanning the gap. The CDR3 spans 13 residues. CDR1 is MNHEY, CDR2 SVGAGI, per germline. About this clonotype itself: Antigen specificity is unknown.

Sequencing was done on a sample of peripheral blood or thyroid tissue (not recorded which). The chain employs TRBV6-5 and TRBJ1-1; D gene uncertain. The sequence came from an adult woman with Graves' disease, either hyperthyroidism or ophthalmopathy (not recorded which). The CDR3 nucleotides are TGTGCCAGCAGTTACGCTTTTAACACTGAAGCTTTCTTT. Amino acids: CASSYAFNTEAFF.